These T cell receptor beta chains were read from a single sample in a study of a mutant IDH1 vaccine in newly diagnosed glioma. Clones were read by immunoSEQ multiplex PCR, and TCRdb kept only the in-frame ones, dropping some. Of about 25,000 clones listed, 93% are singletons. The material sequenced was PBMCs, taken from a glioma patient treated with radiotherapy, temozolomide or both. These receptors were obtained from a man aged 35 to 55 with glioma. CDR3s include the opening cysteine and the closing phenylalanine or tryptophan. D genes are given only for firm matches. The size of a clone is reported for some rows only, either as once, few or many, or as a class for expanded clones.

clone_size,d_call,j_call,v_call,cdr3_nt,cdr3_aa
once,NA,TRBJ2-2,TRBV5-4,TGTGCCAGCAGCTTGATGAACACCGGGGAGCTGTTTTTT,CASSLMNTGELFF
NA,NA,TRBJ2-3,TRBV27,TGTGCCAGCAGTTTCCGCCGACTCGCGGGGCCCGCGGGTACGCAGTATTTT,CASSFRRLAGPAGTQYF
NA,TRBD2,TRBJ2-1,TRBV28,TGTGCCAGCAGTTCCACCGGAGCGGGGGTCGGTGTTGAGCAGTTCTTC,CASSSTGAGVGVEQFF
NA,TRBD1,TRBJ2-5,TRBV9,TGTGCCAGCAGCGTAGCTGACAGGGGGCTCGAGACCCAGTACTTC,CASSVADRGLETQYF
NA,NA,TRBJ1-5,TRBV5-1,TGCGCCAGCAGCTTGGTCCCGGCTCAGCCCCAGCATTTT,CASSLVPAQPQHF
once,TRBD1,TRBJ2-5,TRBV5-4,TGTGCCAGCAGCGCCACAACCGGGACAGGGTTAGAGACCCAGTACTTC,CASSATTGTGLETQYF
NA,NA,TRBJ2-7,TRBV20-1,TGCAGTGCTCTCGATGGGTACGAGCAGTACTTC,CSALDGYEQYF
NA,NA,TRBJ2-5,TRBV12-5,TGTGCTAGTGGTGAGGGATGGAGCAGAGAGACCCAGTACTTC,CASGEGWSRETQYF
NA,TRBD1,TRBJ2-3,TRBV7-3,TGTGCCAGCAGCTACGACAGGGGGCCAGATACGCAGTATTTT,CASSYDRGPDTQYF
NA,NA,TRBJ1-4,TRBV25-1,TGTGCCAGCAGAAGGAGGAATGAAAAACTGTTTTTT,CASRRRNEKLFF
NA,NA,TRBJ2-7,TRBV13,TGTGCCAGCAGGCAGACGGGCTCCTACGAGCAGTACTTC,CASRQTGSYEQYF
NA,TRBD1,TRBJ2-7,TRBV5-1,TGCGCCAGCAGCCATGGACAGGGTTACGAGCAGTACTTC,CASSHGQGYEQYF
once,TRBD1,TRBJ2-5,TRBV12-5,TGTGCTAGTGGCGGGACAGGGGAGATTGGGGAGACCCAGTACTTC,CASGGTGEIGETQYF
NA,NA,TRBJ1-1,TRBV7-6,TGTGCCAGCAGCCTCGGGCAGCTGAACACTGAAGCTTTCTTT,CASSLGQLNTEAFF
NA,TRBD2,TRBJ2-2,TRBV2,TGTGCCAGCGAACTAGGGACTAGCGGTGGAGGGGGGGAGCTGTTTTTT,CASELGTSGGGGELFF
once,TRBD2,TRBJ2-1,TRBV10-3,TGTGCCATCAGTGTGCCCCAAGCGGGAGGGGGGAATGAGCAGTTCTTC,CAISVPQAGGGNEQFF
once,TRBD1,TRBJ1-1,TRBV7-9,TGTGCCAGCAGCGCCTTGACAGGGGGCGCCGGCACTGAAGCTTTCTTT,CASSALTGGAGTEAFF
NA,TRBD1,TRBJ2-5,TRBV7-2,TGTGCCAGCAGCTTAGGGACAGGGCAGACCCAGTACTTC,CASSLGTGQTQYF
NA,TRBD1,TRBJ2-5,TRBV19,TGTGCCAGTAGTACGGGACAGGGAGAAGAGACCCAGTACTTC,CASSTGQGEETQYF
few,NA,TRBJ2-5,TRBV11-2,TGTGCCAGCAGCTTAGGTTCCGGGACTGAACAAGAGACCCAGTACTTC,CASSLGSGTEQETQYF
NA,NA,TRBJ2-7,TRBV2,TGTGCCAGCAGTATGCAGGATTATCCAACCTACGAGCAGTACTTC,CASSMQDYPTYEQYF
once,NA,TRBJ2-7,TRBV7-6,TGTGCCAGCAGCTTAGCGCCGGAGAGCTCCTACGAGCAGTACTTC,CASSLAPESSYEQYF
NA,TRBD1,TRBJ1-5,TRBV19,TGTGCCAGTAGTTCGTGGACAGGGCCCGGACGTCAGCCCCAGCATTTT,CASSSWTGPGRQPQHF
NA,TRBD2,TRBJ2-1,TRBV7-9,TGTGCCAGCAGCTTAGCACGAGGGAGCGGGAGCTCCTACAATGAGCAGTTCTTC,CASSLARGSGSSYNEQFF
NA,TRBD1,TRBJ2-7,TRBV28,TGTGCCAGCAGTCTTGACAGGGGTCCCTACGAGCAGTACTTC,CASSLDRGPYEQYF
NA,NA,TRBJ2-3,TRBV11-3,TGTGCCAGCAGCCCCATCGGGTCTTTGAGGACAGATACGCAGTATTTT,CASSPIGSLRTDTQYF
NA,NA,TRBJ1-5,TRBV9,TGTGCCAGCACCAGGGCCCCCCTCAATCAGCCCCAGCATTTT,CASTRAPLNQPQHF
NA,NA,TRBJ2-6,TRBV7-9,TGTGCCAGCAGCTTACCGGCAGACTCTGGGGCCAACGTCCTGACTTTC,CASSLPADSGANVLTF
NA,TRBD2,TRBJ2-7,TRBV9,TGTGCCAGCAGCGTAGGGGAGGGCGAGCAGTACTTC,CASSVGEGEQYF
NA,NA,TRBJ1-2,TRBV30,TGTGCCTGGAGGGAGGTCACGGTGAACTATGGCTACACCTTC,CAWREVTVNYGYTF
NA,NA,TRBJ2-2,TRBV27,TGTGCCAGCACCGCAACAGGGTCCCACACCGGGGAGCTGTTTTTT,CASTATGSHTGELFF
NA,NA,TRBJ1-5,TRBV19,TGTGCCAGTAGTAGGAGGGGGGATAGCAATCAGCCCCAGCATTTT,CASSRRGDSNQPQHF
NA,NA,TRBJ2-1,TRBV28,TGTGCCAGCAGTTTGGGGCCACGTGAGCAGTTCTTC,CASSLGPREQFF
once,TRBD1,TRBJ2-1,TRBV5-1,TGCGCCAGCAGCTCGACAGGGAGCTCCTACAATGAGCAGTTCTTC,CASSSTGSSYNEQFF
NA,NA,TRBJ2-7,TRBV5-6,TGTGCCAGCAGCTTCGGAGGGAGACCGGACGAGCAGTACTTC,CASSFGGRPDEQYF
NA,NA,TRBJ2-7,TRBV2,TGTGCCAGCAGTGAATGGGGGTACGAGCAGTACTTC,CASSEWGYEQYF
few,NA,TRBJ2-7,TRBV5-1,TGCGCCAGCAGCTATTCGGACAGCTACGAGCAGTACTTC,CASSYSDSYEQYF
NA,TRBD2,TRBJ2-1,TRBV6-5,TGTCCTAATGGGCTAGCGGGAGGTTATGAGCAGTTCTTC,CPNGLAGGYEQFF
few,NA,TRBJ2-7,TRBV29-1,TGCAGCGTTTTCCCAGGCAAGACCTACGAGCAGTACTTC,CSVFPGKTYEQYF
NA,TRBD1,TRBJ1-2,TRBV6-6,TGTGCCAGCAGTTACGGGGGACAGGGCCCCTATGGCTACACCTTC,CASSYGGQGPYGYTF
NA,NA,TRBJ1-4,TRBV30,TGTGCCTGGACTCTGGACCGTAATGAAAAACTGTTTTTT,CAWTLDRNEKLFF
NA,NA,TRBJ1-2,TRBV6-1,TGTGCCAGCAGTGAACGGGGTGGCTATGGCTACACCTTC,CASSERGGYGYTF
NA,NA,TRBJ2-7,TRBV5-6,TGTGCCAGCAGCTTGTACGCCAGATCCTACGAGCAGTACTTC,CASSLYARSYEQYF
NA,NA,TRBJ1-6,TRBV11-2,TGTGCCAGCAGATTCCCCGGGACGGCAAATTCACCCCTCCACTTT,CASRFPGTANSPLHF
NA,NA,TRBJ2-7,TRBV7-9,TGTGCCAGCAGCCCGTCAGAAGGACCCTACGAGCAGTACTTC,CASSPSEGPYEQYF
NA,NA,TRBJ2-3,TRBV30,TGTGCCTGGAGTGGGCAGGGCCCCCCCCCAGGGTCGCAGTATTTT,CAWSGQGPPPGSQYF
NA,NA,TRBJ1-1,TRBV6-5,TGTGCCAGCTCCAGGCATAGGTTGGGGACTGAAGCTTTCTTT,CASSRHRLGTEAFF
NA,NA,TRBJ1-3,TRBV28,TGTGCCAGCAGTCCGGACAGATTCAACTCTGGAAACACCATATATTTT,CASSPDRFNSGNTIYF
NA,TRBD1,TRBJ1-1,TRBV5-6,TGTGCCAGCAGCTTAGGGGGCGGGGGTGGCAGTGGCACTGAAGCTTTCTTT,CASSLGGGGGSGTEAFF
NA,NA,TRBJ1-1,TRBV18,TGTGCCAGCTCCATTCTGCAGGGAGAAGCTTTCTTT,CASSILQGEAFF
NA,TRBD2,TRBJ2-1,TRBV7-9,TGTGCCAGCAGCTTATCACTAGCGGGGTCAGGGAATGAGCAGTTCTTC,CASSLSLAGSGNEQFF
NA,NA,TRBJ2-3,TRBV4-2,TGTGCCAGCAGCCAAGTTACGGGGCTCCTAGATACGCAGTATTTT,CASSQVTGLLDTQYF
NA,TRBD1,TRBJ1-3,TRBV4-3,TGCGCCAGCAGCCAAGATCTAAGGGGACAGGGACTGGGAAACACCATATATTTT,CASSQDLRGQGLGNTIYF
NA,TRBD1,TRBJ2-5,TRBV7-6,TGTGCCAGCAGCTTAGAAACTCCCGGCACAGGGGTTGTGACCCAGTACTTC,CASSLETPGTGVVTQYF